Shown below are 32 T cell receptor beta chains from a single sample sequenced in a study of CD8+CD57+ T cells in acquired aplastic anemia. Genomic DNA was employed as the template in profiling TCR beta VDJ and CDR3. Each CDR3 protein gets one entry after TCRdb re-called the reads with MiXCR. The table has some 220,000 distinct CDR3 sequences, roughly 35% seen once; the top ten hold 1% to 1.3%. Sample: sorted CD4+, CD8+, or CD8+CD57+ T cells (not recorded which) from PBMCs. The receptors were gathered from a human donor in good health, serving as a control.

In its sample, this clonotype was seen many times. V and J are TRBV5-4 and TRBJ1-1; possible D gene TRBD1, 5 bases. Trimming stripped 5 bases from V and 8 bases from J, with 7 bases between. Germline V gives CDR1 SGHNT, CDR2 YYREEE (reference sequence). The CDR3 sequence is 10 residues long. The CDR3 here is CASSQGEAFF. The CDR3 DNA reads as TGTGCCAGCAGTCAGGGAGAAGCTTTCTTT.

This clonotype occurred many times. The rearrangement links TRBV20-1 to TRBJ1-1; D uncertain. Per the germline V gene, CDR1 is DFQATT and CDR2 is SNEGSKA (reference sequence). The CDR3 runs 13 residues. V lost 1 base to trimming and J lost 1 base, with 7 bases between them. As DNA, the CDR3 is TGCAGTGCTAGAGTCAGAACGAACACTGAAGCTTTCTTT. Translating it yields CSARVRTNTEAFF.

The table lists this clonotype with many counts. The CDR3 protein is CASSPEGLAGGNEQFF. CDR3 nucleotide sequence: TGTGCCAGCAGCCCGGAAGGACTAGCGGGAGGGAATGAGCAGTTCTTC. The chain has TRBV2 and TRBJ2-1, with 15 bases aligning to TRBD2. The germline gives CDR1 SNHLY, CDR2 FYNNEI. J lost 7 bases, V lost 6 bases, and 7 bases had no gene match. This CDR3 comprises 16 residues.

This clonotype came up a few times. This chain connects TRBV3-1 to TRBJ1-2, with unresolved D. Trimming cost V 5 bases and J 8 bases, with 18 bases left between them. Germline CDR1 LGHDT, CDR2 YNNKEL (reference sequence). The CDR3 has 14 residues. The CDR3 loop is CASSSQGISYGYTF. In DNA, the CDR3 is TGTGCCAGCAGCTCACAAGGGATTTCTTACGGCTACACCTTC.

A word on this clonotype: Compared with germline, one end of the junction differs, possibly owing to a read error. The V and J genes are TRBV6-1 and TRBJ2-5, with a tentative D call TRBD2 (5 bases). Germline CDR1 reads MNHNS; CDR2 reads SASEGT. CDR3 length: 15 amino acids. This CDR3 is CAISERAVAGETQYF. DNA of the CDR3: TGTGCCATCAGTGAGCGCGCGGTTGCGGGAGAGACCCAGTACTTC.

At least ten counts were recorded for this clonotype. This chain links TRBV12-3 or TRBV12-4 with TRBJ2-7, with 8 nucleotides matching TRBD2. Unmatched junction bases numbered 10, after V lost 6 bases and J lost 3 bases. The CDR3 is made up of 15 amino acids. CDR3 region: CASSPTRGGFYEQYF. The CDR3 region has the DNA TGTGCCAGCAGCCCCACTCGCGGGGGGTTCTACGAGCAGTACTTC.

The rearrangement links TRBV4-1 to TRBJ2-5; 16 bases are a match to TRBD2. The germline V gene has CDR1 MGHRA and CDR2 YSYEKL. The CDR3 totals 17 residues. With 0 bases clipped from V and 4 bases from J, the junction kept 2 bases outside the gene matches. The CDR3 region has the DNA TGCGCCAGCAGCCAAGAGGGACTAGCGGGGGGGCGAGAGACCCAGTACTTC. This sequence encodes CASSQEGLAGGRETQYF.

The chain couples TRBV7-9 to TRBJ1-1; no clear D. Per the germline V gene, CDR1 is SEHNR and CDR2 is FQNEAQ (reference sequence). V lost 3 bases to trimming and J lost 3 bases, with 8 bases between them. This CDR3 is 13 amino acids long. The CDR3 region has the DNA TGTGCCAGCAGCTTCTCGCTGGACACTGAAGCTTTCTTT. Translating it yields CASSFSLDTEAFF.

This rearrangement joins TRBV24-1 to TRBJ1-5; a possible D gene is TRBD1 (5 bases). Between the trimmed V and J ends, which lost 5 bases and 4 bases, there was a span of 20 bases. This CDR3 spans 17 amino acids. Germline CDR1 is KGHDR and CDR2 is SFDVKD. The CDR3: CATSGGGVRDRNQPQHF. For the CDR3, the DNA is TGTGCCACCAGTGGGGGCGGAGTGAGGGACCGGAATCAGCCCCAGCATTTT.

This clonotype was recorded a few times. CDR3 in DNA: TGTGCCAGTAGTATAGCAGTCAATGAGCAGTTCTTC. Translated, it gives CASSIAVNEQFF. This chain uses TRBV19 with TRBJ2-1, with D unresolved. Trimming left V 1 base short and J 6 bases short, with 4 bases between. The CDR3 is 12 amino acids. CDR1 LNHDA and CDR2 SQIVND come from the germline V gene (reference sequence).

This clonotype was detected only a few times. The V and J genes are TRBV20-1 and TRBJ2-1; D not certain. The CDR3 runs to 16 residues. The germline CDR1 and CDR2 sequences are DFQATT and SNEGSKA (reference sequence). The V and J ends lost 8 bases and 0 bases respectively, with 20 bases between them. The CDR3 protein is CSPNALDSRSYNEQFF. As DNA, the CDR3 is TGCAGTCCAAACGCCCTAGACTCTCGCTCCTACAATGAGCAGTTCTTC.

The rearrangement joins TRBV18 to TRBJ2-5; D could derive from TRBD1 or TRBD2 (5 bases each). The CDR3 runs to 15 residues. Trimming took off 3 bases at V and 5 bases at J, with 16 bases between the two ends. The germline V gene encodes CDR1 KGHSH and CDR2 LQKENI. The CDR3 sequence: CASSPGTRLDETQYF. CDR3 sequence (DNA): TGTGCCAGCTCACCCGGGACCCGGCTTGATGAGACCCAGTACTTC.

This clonotype was counted many times. This chain joins TRBV5-8 and TRBJ2-7, with D possibly being TRBD2 (8 bases). Trimming cost V 4 bases and J 9 bases, with 23 bases left between them. CDR3 length: 15 residues. Germline loops: CDR1 SGHTS, CDR2 YDEGEE. DNA of the CDR3: TGTGCCAGCAGCCCGGGAGGGACAGCTAATACGGGGCAGTACTTC. Residues: CASSPGGTANTGQYF.

This clonotype turned up a few times. The genes are TRBV6-2 or TRBV6-3 and TRBJ1-1; D possibly corresponds to TRBD1 (5 bases). This CDR3 comprises 13 residues. V was trimmed by 6 bases and J by 7 bases, leaving 15 bases between them. Germline V gene lookup returns CDR1 MNHEY and CDR2 SVGEGT. This CDR3 reads CASRGRDLGEAFF. CDR3 sequence (DNA): TGTGCCAGCAGGGGCAGGGATCTCGGTGAAGCTTTCTTT.

This chain links TRBV3-1 with TRBJ2-1, with TRBD2 matching 11 bases. This CDR3 has 18 amino acids. CDR1 LGHDT and CDR2 YNNKEL come from the germline V gene (reference sequence). The V gene end was trimmed by 4 bases and the J gene end by 4 bases; junction bases not matched to a gene: 12. The CDR3 here is CASSPMLSSGGDYNEQFF. The DNA of the CDR3 is TGTGCCAGCAGCCCCATGTTGAGTAGCGGGGGGGATTACAATGAGCAGTTCTTC.

This clonotype appeared many times. The chain combines TRBV29-1 with TRBJ1-2; the D is unclear. The CDR3 spans 12 residues. The V gene lost 3 bases and the J gene lost 2 bases, with 7 bases spanning the gap. The germline gives CDR1 SQVTM, CDR2 ANQGSEA. The CDR3 region is CSVDMNNYGYTF. The CDR3 DNA is TGCAGCGTTGATATGAACAACTATGGCTACACCTTC.

The J gene is TRBJ2-3, the V gene TRBV25-1; 7 bases agree with TRBD1. Germline CDR1 is MGHDK and CDR2 is SYGVNS. This CDR3 region has 17 residues. J lost 5 bases, V lost 1 base, and 12 bases had no gene match. Here the CDR3 reads CASSELGDSLGGDTQYF. CDR3 in DNA: TGTGCCAGCAGTGAATTGGGGGACAGTCTGGGCGGAGATACGCAGTATTTT.

This clonotype came up many times. V gene TRBV29-1 combines with J gene TRBJ2-1; tentative D call: TRBD1 (8 bases). Trimming removed 4 bases at V and 7 bases at J, with 23 bases between. Germline V gene data show CDR1 as SQVTM and CDR2 as ANQGSEA. The CDR3 spans 16 residues. Written as DNA, the CDR3 is TGCAGCGTTGGGGGAGGGACAGGTCGTTCGGATAATGAGCAGTTCTTC. Protein product: CSVGGGTGRSDNEQFF.

The V gene is TRBV10-3, the J gene TRBJ2-7; either TRBD1 or TRBD2 may supply D (6 bases each). Trimming removed 6 bases at V and 0 bases at J, with 15 bases between. This CDR3 has 15 residues. In germline, CDR1 is ENHRY, CDR2 SYGVKD. CDR3 sequence reads: CAIRNRDGGSYEQYF. CDR3 coding DNA: TGTGCCATCAGGAACAGGGACGGGGGCTCCTACGAGCAGTACTTC.

This clonotype occurred many times. The rearrangement links TRBV20-1 to TRBJ2-5; 9 positions match TRBD1. The length of the CDR3 is 17 residues. Germline trimming cut 5 bases from V and 2 bases from J; bases unmatched to any gene: 15. Germline values: CDR1 DFQATT, CDR2 SNEGSKA (reference sequence). Here the CDR3 reads CSAGTGTGPTSQETQYF. The CDR3 DNA reads TGCAGTGCTGGTACCGGGACAGGGCCGACTTCTCAAGAGACCCAGTACTTC.

This clonotype was recorded at least ten times. V is TRBV9 and J is TRBJ2-1; a possible D gene is TRBD1 (7 bases). Germline values: CDR1 SGDLS, CDR2 YYNGEE. Trimming removed 1 base from V and 9 bases from J, with 17 bases in between. The CDR3 contains 15 residues. The CDR3 protein is CASSVSQGGQLEQFF. For the CDR3, the DNA is TGTGCCAGCAGCGTATCCCAGGGGGGCCAGCTTGAGCAGTTCTTC.

This clonotype was observed many times. The rearrangement links TRBV29-1 to TRBJ2-7; D remains unclear. Looked up from germline, CDR1 is SQVTM and CDR2 is ANQGSEA. With 6 bases removed from V and 7 bases from J, the gap between germline ends came to 22 bases. The CDR3 contains 14 residues. CDR3 region: CSVTLEQRTWEQYF. The CDR3, as DNA: TGCAGCGTGACTTTAGAACAAAGAACCTGGGAGCAGTACTTC.

This clonotype was seen many times. The chain uses TRBV19 and TRBJ1-2, with 8 bases fitting TRBD1. J was trimmed by 3 bases and V by 6 bases; bases with no gene match: 15. The CDR3 contains 17 residues. CDR1 is LNHDA, CDR2 SQIVND, per germline (reference sequence). CDR3 sequence (DNA): TGTGCCAGTAGCCCCCCGACAGGGGTCTCGTCGGACTATGGCTACACCTTC. This encodes CASSPPTGVSSDYGYTF. Based on the CDR3 plus reference TRBV19 and TRBJ1-2, the full variable domain is DGGITQSPKYLFRKEGQNVTLSCEQNLNHDAMYWYRQDPGQGLRLIYYSQIVNDFQKGDIAEGYSVSREKKESFPLTVTSAQKNPTAFYLCASSPPTGVSSDYGYTFGSGTRLTVV.

The J gene is TRBJ1-2, the V gene TRBV6-1; D gene uncertain. Germline-derived CDR1 and CDR2 are MNHNS and SASEGT. The CDR3 is 14 residues long. V was cut by 7 bases and J by 8 bases, with 20 bases left in between. CDR3 nucleotides: TGTGCCAGCACTCAAGGAGGAGGGTACTGGGGCTACACCTTC. Translated: CASTQGGGYWGYTF.

The chain carries TRBV7-9 and TRBJ2-5; TRBD1 agrees at 10 bases. This CDR3 is 14 amino acids long. The V gene end was trimmed by 5 bases and the J gene end by 4 bases; junction bases not matched to a gene: 4. CDR1 SEHNR and CDR2 FQNEAQ come from the germline V gene (reference sequence). The CDR3 reads CASSPWTGGETQYF. CDR3 nucleotide sequence: TGTGCCAGCAGCCCGTGGACAGGGGGAGAGACCCAGTACTTC.

This clonotype was observed at least ten times. V gene TRBV29-1 combines with J gene TRBJ2-3; D is uncertain. CDR3 length: 10 residues. Trimming stripped 5 bases from V and 7 bases from J, with 7 bases between. Looked up from germline, CDR1 is SQVTM and CDR2 is ANQGSEA. The CDR3 reads CSVYRNTQYF. The DNA for the CDR3 is TGCAGCGTTTATAGGAATACGCAGTATTTT.

V usage is TRBV10-1 and J usage is TRBJ2-7; 10 bases are shared with TRBD1. The CDR3 spans 14 residues. Trimming cost V 8 bases and J 5 bases; bases outside gene matches: 9. Germline assignment: CDR1 WNHNN and CDR2 SYGVQD (reference sequence). As DNA, the CDR3 is TGCGCCAGCTCCCGGGGACAGGGGTCCCACGAGCAGTACTTC. Protein product: CASSRGQGSHEQYF.

J is TRBJ2-1 and V is TRBV15; TRBD1 matches 9 bases. Germline trimming cut 3 bases from V and 5 bases from J; bases unmatched to any gene: 5. Looked up from germline, CDR1 is LNHNV and CDR2 is YYDKDF (reference sequence). The CDR3 sequence is 15 residues long. This CDR3 reads CATSSRGQGNNEQFF. DNA for the CDR3: TGTGCCACCAGCAGCAGGGGACAGGGAAACAATGAGCAGTTCTTC.

The V call is TRBV19, the J call TRBJ2-2; D remains ambiguous. The CDR3 is 14 amino acids. The V gene lost 1 base and the J gene lost 1 base, with 4 bases spanning the gap. Germline V gene sequence: CDR1 LNHDA, CDR2 SQIVND (reference sequence). DNA for the CDR3: TGTGCCAGTAGTATAGCAGAGAACACCGGGGAGCTGTTTTTT. As protein: CASSIAENTGELFF.

The chain is built from TRBV4-1 and TRBJ1-6; weak D call: TRBD1 (5 bases). This CDR3 is 14 amino acids long. From germline, CDR1 is MGHRA and CDR2 YSYEKL. V was clipped by 4 bases and J by 3 bases, with 7 bases between them. The CDR3 sequence: CASSPGLYNSPLHF. The CDR3 DNA reads as TGCGCCAGCAGCCCGGGGCTCTATAATTCACCCCTCCACTTT.

This clonotype was detected many times. The genes are TRBV20-1 and TRBJ2-3; no reliable D call. Germline-derived CDR1 and CDR2 are DFQATT and SNEGSKA (reference sequence). Trimming shortened V by 3 bases and J by 0 bases, and 13 bases separated the two germline ends. The CDR3 extends over 15 amino acids. CDR3 amino acids: CSARVDLTSTDTQYF. The CDR3 nucleotides read TGCAGTGCTAGGGTAGATTTGACTAGCACAGATACGCAGTATTTT.

This clonotype was seen many times. The genes are TRBV6-1 and TRBJ2-7, with 11 bases matching TRBD2. V gave up 3 bases and J gave up 2 bases; unmatched junction bases: 3. The CDR3 runs to 15 residues. CDR1 is MNHNS and CDR2 is SASEGT in the germline V gene. The CDR3 loop reads CASSDSGRATYEQYF. Here the CDR3 DNA reads TGTGCCAGCAGTGATAGCGGGAGGGCCACCTACGAGCAGTACTTC.